This paragraph covers one T cell receptor (beta chain) sequence. This entry is derived from a study of blood T cell repertoires in COVID-19. Study information: Whether acute or convalescent, the COVID-19 samples came from the United States, Italy and Spain.

As processed by the authors: Amplifying reference gene primers gave estimates of nucleated cell counts. Using immunoSEQ multiplex PCR, the repertoire was profiled, and TCRdb retains in-frame clones only, with some absent. That table supplies the V and J calls and clone size; D and trimming were determined from the DNA. There are under 250,000 clones in the sample; 65% to 85% occur only once, and about 1.5% lies in the top ten. This TCR came from a woman between 40 and 50 years old who had recovered from COVID-19. Input material: peripheral blood.

CDR3 in DNA: TGTGCCAGCAGCTTAGTGGGGGCTCATGGCTACACCTTC. This encodes CASSLVGAHGYTF. This chain joins TRBV5-6 and TRBJ1-2; D may be TRBD1 (6 bases). This CDR3 is built from 13 residues. Germline V gene lookup returns CDR1 SGHDT and CDR2 YYEEEE. With 2 bases removed from V and 6 bases from J, the gap between germline ends came to 11 bases.